A single T cell receptor (beta chain) is shown here with its context. Its antigen is not known. The source of the sample is a study of T cell responses to AZD1222 COVID-19 vaccine. General study results and limits: Spike-spanning, vaccine-associated CD4 TCRs were dominant at 160-218 and 743-854.

Germline-derived CDR1 and CDR2 are SGHRS and YFSETQ. Unmatched junction bases numbered 13, after V lost 1 base and J lost 9 bases. This CDR3 has 17 amino acids. The assay was immunoSEQ multiplex PCR, and TCRdb's table has in-frame clones only and misses some. Counted here are about 130,000 clones, roughly 91% occurring once; the ten biggest clones make up about 9.1%. The chain recombines TRBV5-1 with TRBJ1-6; 7 bases line up with TRBD1. This TCR derives from an adult in good health. The sequencing here drew on peripheral blood, taken on day 0 of AZD1222 vaccination. The CDR3 DNA sequence: TGCGCCAGCAGCTTGTGGGCGGAACAGGGGTCCTCTTCACCCCTCCACTTT. Amino acid sequence: CASSLWAEQGSSSPLHF.